These 21 T cell receptor beta chains share one sample of origin, sequenced in a study of blood T cell repertoires in COVID-19. TCRdb keeps only in-frame clones here, not all; method: immunoSEQ multiplex PCR. The sample has roughly 280,000 clones, over 75% seen once; the top ten hold approximately 10%. The sequenced sample consisted of peripheral blood. These receptors all come from a woman between 70 and 85 years old with acute or convalescent COVID-19.

The gene calls are TRBV5-4 and TRBJ1-1; D gene ambiguous. The CDR3 extends over 12 amino acids. Germline CDR1 SGHNT, CDR2 YYREEE (reference sequence). V lost 0 bases and J lost 8, with 8 bases in between. The CDR3: CASSLETTEAFF. The CDR3 region has the DNA TGTGCCAGCAGCTTGGAGACAACAGAAGCTTTCTTT. The whole variable domain, filled in from reference TRBV5-4 and TRBJ1-1, reads ETGVTQSPTHLIKTRGQQVTLRCSSQSGHNTVSWYQQALGQGPQFIFQYYREEENGRGNFPPRFSGLQFPNYSSELNVNALELDDSALYLCASSLETTEAFFGQGTRLTVV.

This clone was recorded only once. This chain connects TRBV6-5 to TRBJ1-2; D may be TRBD1 (6 bases). CDR1 MNHEY and CDR2 SVGAGI come from the germline V gene. Deletions cut 4 bases from V and 8 bases from J, with 17 bases between. This CDR3 is 14 amino acids long. DNA for the CDR3: TGTGCCAGCAGTTCTCCCGCGGGGGGCAGGGGCTACACCTTC. It specifies CASSSPAGGRGYTF.

This chain uses TRBV2 with TRBJ2-3; 7 bases map to TRBD2. CDR3 length: 14 residues. Germline CDR1 and CDR2: SNHLY and FYNNEI. Unmatched junction bases numbered 6, after V lost 5 bases and J lost 4 bases. This chain's CDR3 is CASSRLAGSDTQYF. CDR3 nucleotides: TGTGCCAGCAGTAGACTAGCAGGGTCAGATACGCAGTATTTT.

Points on this clone: Other DNA sequences within the sample encode an identical CDR3. The chain couples TRBV7-8 to TRBJ1-1, with TRBD1 matching 7 bases. V shed 2 bases and J 1 base; nucleotides not matched to a gene: 1. This CDR3 is built from 14 residues. Germline lookup yields CDR1 SGHVS and CDR2 FQNEAQ. CDR3 sequence reads: CASSLSGGNTEAFF. The DNA of the CDR3 is TGTGCCAGCAGCTTATCAGGGGGGAACACTGAAGCTTTCTTT.

The genes are TRBV7-9 and TRBJ2-5; maybe TRBD2 (5 bases). This CDR3 comprises 13 residues. V lost 1 base to trimming and J lost 5 bases, with 8 bases between them. Germline-derived CDR1 and CDR2 are SEHNR and FQNEAQ (reference sequence). CDR3 DNA sequence: TGTGCCAGCAGCTTAGGCGGGCAGGAGACCCAGTACTTC. Protein: CASSLGGQETQYF.

The V call is TRBV6-5, the J call TRBJ1-2; D call uncertain. Germline V lookup: CDR1 MNHEY, CDR2 SVGAGI. The CDR3 totals 15 residues. The V and J ends lost 6 bases and 0 bases respectively, with 14 bases between them. Here the CDR3 reads CASSLRLGANYGYTF. CDR3 bases: TGTGCCAGCAGCCTAAGACTGGGAGCTAACTATGGCTACACCTTC.

The chain links TRBV4-1 to TRBJ2-1; 8 bases agree with TRBD2. Germline loops: CDR1 MGHRA, CDR2 YSYEKL. After removal of 5 bases from V and 7 bases from J, the junction contained 7 bases not matched to a gene. The CDR3 runs 14 residues. Here the CDR3 reads CASSRAGERNEQFF. The CDR3 nucleotides read TGCGCCAGCAGCAGAGCGGGGGAAAGAAATGAGCAGTTCTTC.

The chain joins TRBV4-1 to TRBJ1-2; the D is unclear. This CDR3 spans 12 amino acids. Germline CDR1 MGHRA, CDR2 YSYEKL. V dropped 3 bases and J dropped 1 base, with 3 bases sitting between them. The CDR3 coding sequence is TGCGCCAGCAGCCAGAGTAACTATGGCTACACCTTC. Protein product: CASSQSNYGYTF.

This chain connects TRBV7-9 to TRBJ1-1, with D possibly matching TRBD1 (5 bases). V was pared by 0 bases and J by 12 bases, with 11 bases between. The CDR3 totals 12 residues. Looked up from germline, CDR1 is SEHNR and CDR2 is FQNEAQ (reference sequence). CDR3 DNA sequence: TGTGCCAGCAGCTTAGCCCAGGGAAGGACTTTCTTT. Protein: CASSLAQGRTFF. The full variable domain, completed using reference TRBV7-9 and TRBJ1-1, is DTGVSQNPRHKITKRGQNVTFRCDPISEHNRLYWYRQTLGQGPEFLTYFQNEAQLEKSRLLSDRFSAERPKGSFSTLEIQRTEQGDSAMYLCASSLAQGRTFFGQGTRLTVV.

This clone was observed a few times. J is TRBJ2-7 and V is TRBV29-1; 9 nucleotides match TRBD1. The junction had 1 base not matched to a gene; V was cut back by 5 bases and J by 2 bases. The V gene's germline CDR1 is SQVTM and CDR2 ANQGSEA. This CDR3 is 12 amino acids long. This chain's CDR3 is CSVHRGPYEQYF. The CDR3 DNA reads TGCAGCGTTCACAGGGGGCCCTACGAGCAGTACTTC.

The chain carries TRBV30 and TRBJ1-2, with TRBD1 identical over 10 bases. There are 16 residues in the CDR3. V lost 5 bases, J lost 4 bases, and 13 bases stayed unmatched. Germline CDR1 reads GTSNPN; CDR2 reads SVGIG (reference sequence). The CDR3 loop is CAWGARDRGRSYGYTF. DNA of the CDR3: TGTGCCTGGGGAGCCCGGGACAGGGGACGGAGCTATGGCTACACCTTC.

The J gene is TRBJ1-5, the V gene TRBV6-1, with 9 positions matching TRBD1. The CDR3 totals 16 residues. J gave up 5 bases and V 3 bases, and 8 bases lay outside the gene matches. Germline CDR1 reads MNHNS; CDR2 reads SASEGT. CDR3 protein: CASSDPGQGFHQPQHF. CDR3 nucleotides: TGTGCCAGCAGTGACCCGGGACAGGGATTCCATCAGCCCCAGCATTTT.

V usage is TRBV2 and J usage is TRBJ2-3; 13 bases are a match to TRBD2. V dropped 4 bases and J dropped 2; count of bases not matched to a gene: 3. The CDR3 length is 16 residues. The germline V gene encodes CDR1 SNHLY and CDR2 FYNNEI. The CDR3 loop reads CASSGGLAGPTDTQYF. CDR3 nucleotides: TGTGCCAGCAGTGGGGGACTAGCGGGACCCACAGATACGCAGTATTTT.

V and J are TRBV27 and TRBJ2-6; TRBD2 is a possible D gene (5 bases). The V end lost 4 bases, the J end lost 0 bases, and 16 bases lay between the germline ends. Germline V CDR1 and CDR2: MNHEY, SMNVEV (reference sequence). The CDR3 sequence is 18 residues long. The CDR3 coding sequence is TGTGCCAGCAGTTGGAGGCGGCGGCCGAACTCTGGGGCCAACGTCCTGACTTTC. It yields the protein CASSWRRRPNSGANVLTF.

The rearrangement links TRBV30 to TRBJ2-5; the match to TRBD2 covers 9 bases. The CDR3 consists of 14 residues. The germline CDR1 and CDR2 sequences are GTSNPN and SVGIG (reference sequence). The trim removed 3 bases at V and 4 bases at J, leaving 6 bases unmatched. This CDR3 is CAWRLAGGRETQYF. The CDR3 DNA reads TGTGCCTGGAGATTGGCGGGGGGGAGAGAGACCCAGTACTTC. The full variable domain, with the rest looked up from reference TRBV30 and TRBJ2-5, is SQTIHQWPATLVQPVGSPLSLECTVEGTSNPNLYWYRQAAGRGLQLLFYSVGIGQISSEVPQNLSASRPQDRQFILSSKKLLLSDSGFYLCAWRLAGGRETQYFGPGTRLLVL.

This clone has only one observation. The chain employs TRBV9 and TRBJ2-5; TRBD2 matches 10 bases. This CDR3 comprises 15 residues. Looked up from germline, CDR1 is SGDLS and CDR2 is YYNGEE. The ends lost 4 bases at V and 2 bases at J; junction bases unmatched: 5. The CDR3: CASSLTSGVQETQYF. The CDR3, as DNA: TGTGCCAGCAGCCTCACTAGCGGGGTTCAAGAGACCCAGTACTTC.

This clone was recorded a few times. The rearrangement joins TRBV19 to TRBJ2-3; 10 bases fit TRBD1. The V segment lost 6 bases and the J segment 3 bases; nucleotides outside the gene matches: 6. CDR1 LNHDA and CDR2 SQIVND come from the germline V gene (reference sequence). This CDR3 comprises 15 residues. This chain's CDR3 is CASSDPGQGTDTQYF. Written as DNA, the CDR3 is TGTGCCAGTAGCGACCCGGGACAGGGGACAGATACGCAGTATTTT.

This chain joins TRBV6-5 and TRBJ2-5; TRBD2 might be the D (6 bases). Trimming removed 6 bases from V and 0 bases from J, with 14 bases in between. The germline V gene encodes CDR1 MNHEY and CDR2 SVGAGI. This CDR3 is 15 amino acids long. The CDR3 spells CASSRGTHNQETQYF. The CDR3, as DNA: TGTGCCAGCAGCCGCGGGACCCACAACCAAGAGACCCAGTACTTC.

This chain joins TRBV2 and TRBJ1-1; D gene uncertain. The germline CDR1 and CDR2 sequences are SNHLY and FYNNEI. Trimming took 10 bases from V and 3 from J, leaving 12 bases between them. The CDR3 contains 12 residues. CDR3 in amino acids: CATPGSDTEAFF. CDR3 DNA sequence: TGTGCCACCCCTGGTTCGGACACTGAAGCTTTCTTT.

This chain joins TRBV19 and TRBJ2-6; D may be TRBD1 (7 bases). This CDR3 region has 17 residues. V was pared by 7 bases and J by 0 bases, with 16 bases between. Looked up from germline, CDR1 is LNHDA and CDR2 is SQIVND (reference sequence). The CDR3 DNA reads TGTGCCAGTACTTACGTCAGGGGGGACTCTGGGGCCAACGTCCTGACTTTC. This gives the protein CASTYVRGDSGANVLTF.

V usage is TRBV19 and J usage is TRBJ1-2; perhaps TRBD1 as D (5 bases). The CDR3 length is 15 residues. V shed 5 bases and J shed 2 bases, with 15 bases lying between them. CDR1 and CDR2 from the germline V gene are LNHDA and SQIVND (reference sequence). CDR3 DNA sequence: TGTGCCAGTAGTCCCGGACAAGAAGGCAACTATGGCTACACCTTC. As protein: CASSPGQEGNYGYTF.